One TCR beta chain is described in this entry. Sequencing was performed with immunoSEQ multiplex PCR; in TCRdb, only in-frame clones are kept and a portion is missing. The table has roughly 410,000 clones, just over 95% seen once. The data derive from a study of shared clonotypes between healthy human individuals. Germline values: CDR1 MDHEN, CDR2 SYDVKM. There are 18 residues in the CDR3. With V trimmed by 6 bases and J by 0 bases, 9 bases remained unmatched. The sequence derives from a young man in good health. The rearrangement links TRBV28 to TRBJ1-4, with TRBD1 matching 11 bases. Sequencing used memory CD8+ T cells sorted from blood. The subset was: CD45RO+ cells pooled with CCR7-negative TemRA cells. The CDR3 protein is CASSWTGGTPATNEKLFF. In DNA, the CDR3 is TGTGCCAGCAGCTGGACAGGGGGCACCCCCGCAACTAATGAAAAACTGTTTTTT.